These 8 T cell receptor beta chains share one sample of origin, sequenced in a study of cytotoxic CD8 clonotypes in ibrutinib-treated CLL. Generated by immunoSEQ multiplex PCR, the TCRdb table keeps only in-frame clones and is missing some. Of 45,000 or so clones in the sample, roughly three quarters were seen once. Specimen: PBMCs, collected after 12 months of ibrutinib treatment. The receptors originated from a human donor with chronic lymphocytic leukemia.

This sequence joins TRBV21-1 and TRBJ1-1. TRBV21-1 is an annotated pseudogene. The CDR3 is 14 amino acids. The CDR3 protein is CASSAPSFNSEAFF. Here the CDR3 DNA reads TGTGCCAGCAGCGCCCCGAGTTTCAACTCTGAAGCTTTCTTT.

The CDR3 here is CASSENDTQYF. In nucleotides, the CDR3 is TGTGCCAGCAGTGAAAATGATACGCAGTATTTT. This chain connects TRBV2 to TRBJ2-3; no clear D gene. The CDR3 has 11 residues. V lost 2 bases to trimming and J lost 6 bases, with 3 bases between them. In germline, CDR1 is SNHLY, CDR2 FYNNEI.

The chain is built from TRBV7-2 and TRBJ1-2; no reliable D call. The CDR3 runs to 15 residues. Trimming removed 0 bases at V and 7 bases at J, with 15 bases between. Germline loops: CDR1 SGHTA, CDR2 FQGNSA. The CDR3 loop reads CASSLAVGMQVGYTF. CDR3 nucleotide sequence: TGTGCCAGCAGCTTAGCGGTAGGGATGCAGGTTGGCTACACCTTC.

This chain uses TRBV7-3 with TRBJ2-1, with D unclear. V lost 3 bases and J lost 1, with 22 bases in between. In germline, CDR1 is SGHTA, CDR2 FQGTGA. The CDR3 extends over 19 amino acids. Here the CDR3 reads CASSFLPSRDLGSYNEQFF. CDR3 nucleotide sequence: TGTGCCAGCAGCTTCCTCCCCTCTCGTGATCTGGGGTCCTACAATGAGCAGTTCTTC.

In nucleotides, the CDR3 is TGTGCCAGCACCCTCATCGGAACTAATGAAAAACTGTTTTTT. This sequence encodes CASTLIGTNEKLFF. The chain couples TRBV5-5 to TRBJ1-4; D call uncertain. V gave up 6 bases and J gave up 1 base, with 10 bases separating them. The CDR3 extends over 14 amino acids. Germline CDR1 and CDR2: SGHKS and YYEKEE (reference sequence).

CDR3 in DNA: TGTGCCAGCAGCCCCCCCCAGGCCTACAATGAGCAGTTCTTC. Its translation: CASSPPQAYNEQFF. The chain joins TRBV4-2 to TRBJ2-1; D is ambiguous. The CDR3 length is 14 residues. Germline CDR1 reads LGHNA; CDR2 reads YNFKEQ. Trimming cost V 4 bases and J 2 bases, with 9 bases left between them.

The rearrangement links TRBV18 to TRBJ2-7; 7 nucleotides match TRBD1. The germline V gene has CDR1 KGHSH and CDR2 LQKENI. The CDR3 contains 14 residues. The trim removed 2 bases at V and 3 bases at J, leaving 4 bases unmatched. CDR3 in amino acids: CASSPRGPDYEQYF. The CDR3 DNA is TGTGCCAGCTCACCAAGGGGGCCCGACTACGAGCAGTACTTC.

This sequence joins TRBV15 and TRBJ1-1; the D is unclear. The CDR3 runs to 14 residues. V gave up 0 bases and J gave up 0 bases, with 5 bases separating them. In germline, CDR1 is LNHNV, CDR2 YYDKDF (reference sequence). The CDR3: CATSREHVNTEAFF. As DNA, the CDR3 is TGTGCCACCAGCAGAGAGCACGTGAACACTGAAGCTTTCTTT.